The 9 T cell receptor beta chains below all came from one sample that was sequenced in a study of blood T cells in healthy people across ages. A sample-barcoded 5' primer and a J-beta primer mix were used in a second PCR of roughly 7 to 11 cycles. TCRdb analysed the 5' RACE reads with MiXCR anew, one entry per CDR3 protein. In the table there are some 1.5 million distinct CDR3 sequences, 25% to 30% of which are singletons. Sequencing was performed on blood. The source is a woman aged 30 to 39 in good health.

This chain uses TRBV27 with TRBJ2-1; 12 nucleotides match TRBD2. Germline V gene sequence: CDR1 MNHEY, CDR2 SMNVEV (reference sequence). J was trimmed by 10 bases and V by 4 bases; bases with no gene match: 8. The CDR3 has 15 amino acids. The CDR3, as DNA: TGTGCCAGCAGTTCGGGACTAGCGGGTCTAGGGGAGCAGTTCTTC. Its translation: CASSSGLAGLGEQFF.

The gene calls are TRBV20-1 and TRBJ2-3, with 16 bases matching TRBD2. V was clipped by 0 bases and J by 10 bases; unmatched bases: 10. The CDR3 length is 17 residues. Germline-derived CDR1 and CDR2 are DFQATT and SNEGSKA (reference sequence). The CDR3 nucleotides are TGCAGTGCTAGAGACAGGGGGACTAGCGGGAGGGCCGGGGCGCAGTATTTT. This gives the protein CSARDRGTSGRAGAQYF.

CDR3 residues: CASSQDYSSYEQYF. CDR3 DNA: TGTGCCAGCAGCCAAGACTACAGTTCCTACGAGCAGTACTTC. This chain joins TRBV3-1 and TRBJ2-7; D uncertain. V dropped 0 bases and J dropped 1 base, with 7 bases sitting between them. CDR3 length: 14 residues. The germline gives CDR1 LGHDT, CDR2 YNNKEL (reference sequence).

The CDR3 loop reads CASSYLLSGTNYVGYTF. The CDR3 nucleotides read TGTGCCAGCAGTTACCTCCTTTCCGGGACAAATTATGTAGGCTACACCTTC. The chain combines TRBV6-5 with TRBJ1-2, with D possibly being TRBD1 (6 bases). The germline V gene has CDR1 MNHEY and CDR2 SVGAGI. Trimming took off 2 bases at V and 8 bases at J, with 24 bases between the two ends. There are 17 residues in the CDR3.

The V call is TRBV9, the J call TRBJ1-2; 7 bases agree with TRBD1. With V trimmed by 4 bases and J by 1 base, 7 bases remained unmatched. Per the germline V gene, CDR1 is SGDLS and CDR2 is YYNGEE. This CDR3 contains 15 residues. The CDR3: CASSFHRGYNYGYTF. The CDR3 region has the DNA TGTGCCAGCAGCTTTCACAGGGGTTATAACTATGGCTACACCTTC.

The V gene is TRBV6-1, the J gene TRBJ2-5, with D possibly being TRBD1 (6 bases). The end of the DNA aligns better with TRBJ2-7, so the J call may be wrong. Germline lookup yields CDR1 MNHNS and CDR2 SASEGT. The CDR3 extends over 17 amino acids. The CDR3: CASRSSLGADSRYEQYF. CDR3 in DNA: TGTGCCAGCAGGTCGAGCCTTGGCGCGGACAGTAGGTACGAGCAGTACTTC.

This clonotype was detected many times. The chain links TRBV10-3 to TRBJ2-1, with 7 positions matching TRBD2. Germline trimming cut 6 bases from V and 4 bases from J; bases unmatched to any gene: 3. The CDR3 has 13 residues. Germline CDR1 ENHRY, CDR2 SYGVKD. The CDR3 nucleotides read TGTGCCATCAGAGGGGAGGGGTACAATGAGCAGTTCTTC. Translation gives CAIRGEGYNEQFF.

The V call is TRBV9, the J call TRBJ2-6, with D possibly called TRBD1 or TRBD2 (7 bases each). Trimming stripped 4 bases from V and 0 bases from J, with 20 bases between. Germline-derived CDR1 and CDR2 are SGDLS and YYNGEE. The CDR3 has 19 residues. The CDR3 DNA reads TGTGCCAGCAGCCCGATTATATCAGGGGGGGCCTCTGGGGCCAACGTCCTGACTTTC. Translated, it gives CASSPIISGGASGANVLTF.

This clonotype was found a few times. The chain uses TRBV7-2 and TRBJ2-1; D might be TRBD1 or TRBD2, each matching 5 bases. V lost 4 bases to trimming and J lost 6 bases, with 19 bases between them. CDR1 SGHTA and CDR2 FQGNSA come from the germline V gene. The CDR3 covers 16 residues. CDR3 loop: CASSSPGQGQRNEQFF. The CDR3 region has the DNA TGTGCCAGCAGCTCCCCGGGGCAGGGCCAGCGCAATGAGCAGTTCTTC.